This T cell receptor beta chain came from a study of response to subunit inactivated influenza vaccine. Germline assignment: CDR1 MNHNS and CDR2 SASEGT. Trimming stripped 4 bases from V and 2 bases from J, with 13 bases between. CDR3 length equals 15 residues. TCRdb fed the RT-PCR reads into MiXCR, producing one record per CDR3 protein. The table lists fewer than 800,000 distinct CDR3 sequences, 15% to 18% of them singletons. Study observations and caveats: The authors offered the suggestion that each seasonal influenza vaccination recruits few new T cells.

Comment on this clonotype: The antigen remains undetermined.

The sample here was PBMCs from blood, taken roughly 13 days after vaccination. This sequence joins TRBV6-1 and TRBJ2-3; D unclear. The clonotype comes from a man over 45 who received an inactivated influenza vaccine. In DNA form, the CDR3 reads TGTGCCAGCAGTGGACTCATACCATCCACAGATACGCAGTATTTT. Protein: CASSGLIPSTDTQYF.